The clone carrying this T cell receptor (beta chain) was counted only a few times. As yet, its antigen is unknown. Peripheral blood from each donor was collected in a volume of 8.5 to 10 milliliters. Isolated per sample were at least 7 million PBMCs. PCR was performed a second time for about 7 to 12 cycles using a sample-barcoded 5' primer and a J-beta primer mix. In TCRdb, the 5' RACE reads were re-called with MiXCR into one record per CDR3 protein. The data contain about 640,000 distinct CDR3 sequences, roughly 50% of them seen just once; the ten biggest clones take up 30% to 45%. The CDR3 covers 16 residues. Per germline, CDR1 LGHNA and CDR2 YNFKEQ. With 0 bases removed from V and 1 base from J, the gap between germline ends came to 7 bases. These data come from a study of blood T cells in healthy people across ages. Study-level points and caveats: The study lacked donor CMV status, which possibly confounded expanded clonotype changes.

The chain uses TRBV4-2 and TRBJ1-6; D remains ambiguous. The sequencing input was blood. The source of this sequence is a man in his sixties in good health. In nucleotides, the CDR3 is TGTGCCAGCAGCCAAGATCCGGTTTCCTATAATTCACCCCTCCACTTT. Translated, it gives CASSQDPVSYNSPLHF.